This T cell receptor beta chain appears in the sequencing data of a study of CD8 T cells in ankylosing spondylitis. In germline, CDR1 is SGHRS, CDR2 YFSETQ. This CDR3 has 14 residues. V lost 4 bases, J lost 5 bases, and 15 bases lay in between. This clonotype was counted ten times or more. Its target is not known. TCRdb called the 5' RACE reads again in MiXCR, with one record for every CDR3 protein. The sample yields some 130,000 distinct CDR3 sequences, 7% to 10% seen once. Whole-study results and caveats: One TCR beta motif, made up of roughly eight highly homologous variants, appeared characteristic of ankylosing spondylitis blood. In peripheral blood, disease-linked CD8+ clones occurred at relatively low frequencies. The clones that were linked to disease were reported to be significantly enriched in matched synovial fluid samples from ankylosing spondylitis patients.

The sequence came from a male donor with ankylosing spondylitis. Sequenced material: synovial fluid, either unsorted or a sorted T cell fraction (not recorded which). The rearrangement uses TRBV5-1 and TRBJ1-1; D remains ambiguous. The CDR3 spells CASSVDLMGTEAFF. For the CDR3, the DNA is TGCGCCAGCAGCGTTGATTTAATGGGGACTGAAGCTTTCTTT.